This entry concerns a single TCR beta chain. Here immunoSEQ multiplex PCR was the method, and the copy in TCRdb shows in-frame clones only, minus some. This sample has roughly 370,000 clones, with 75% to 95% found just once. The data were taken from a study of control samples from healthy donors and cancer patients. The CDR3 length is 14 residues. Germline CDR1 and CDR2: SGHNT and YYREEE (reference sequence). The V and J ends lost 5 bases and 3 bases, in that order; junction bases with no gene match: 3. This chain joins TRBV5-4 and TRBJ2-5; 11 nucleotides match TRBD1. Sequenced: PBMCs. This receptor was identified in a middle-aged man with head and neck cancer. In nucleotides, the CDR3 is TGTGCCAGCAGAAGGACAGGGGGCAAAGAGACCCAGTACTTC. Translation gives CASRRTGGKETQYF.